The clone carrying this T cell receptor (beta chain) appeared a few times. Its antigen remains unidentified. These data are taken from a study of T cell repertoires in cytomegalovirus infection. The wider study: Both a matching HLA type and CMV infection were indicated by public TCR beta signatures.

Germline CDR1 is SGHNT and CDR2 is YENEEA. Deletions cut 4 bases from V and 0 bases from J, with 15 bases between. The CDR3 extends over 16 amino acids. One entry per CDR3 protein results from TCRdb running MiXCR on the reads. The sample contains roughly 230,000 distinct CDR3 sequences, roughly an eighth of which appear only once. General study findings and limits: Summed public TCR beta family frequency identified CMV carriers bearing the relevant HLA. HLA-C-restricted, CMV-specific TCR beta clonotypes were dominant ex vivo.

This receptor was identified in a human donor in good health (CMV status not recorded). Some clones in this sample may be carry-over from other donors' samples. Sequenced: PBMCs. This chain links TRBV11-3 with TRBJ2-5, with D tentatively TRBD1 (7 bases). This CDR3 reads CASSSRQGGYQETQYF. DNA for the CDR3: TGTGCCAGCAGCTCCCGACAGGGAGGCTACCAAGAGACCCAGTACTTC.